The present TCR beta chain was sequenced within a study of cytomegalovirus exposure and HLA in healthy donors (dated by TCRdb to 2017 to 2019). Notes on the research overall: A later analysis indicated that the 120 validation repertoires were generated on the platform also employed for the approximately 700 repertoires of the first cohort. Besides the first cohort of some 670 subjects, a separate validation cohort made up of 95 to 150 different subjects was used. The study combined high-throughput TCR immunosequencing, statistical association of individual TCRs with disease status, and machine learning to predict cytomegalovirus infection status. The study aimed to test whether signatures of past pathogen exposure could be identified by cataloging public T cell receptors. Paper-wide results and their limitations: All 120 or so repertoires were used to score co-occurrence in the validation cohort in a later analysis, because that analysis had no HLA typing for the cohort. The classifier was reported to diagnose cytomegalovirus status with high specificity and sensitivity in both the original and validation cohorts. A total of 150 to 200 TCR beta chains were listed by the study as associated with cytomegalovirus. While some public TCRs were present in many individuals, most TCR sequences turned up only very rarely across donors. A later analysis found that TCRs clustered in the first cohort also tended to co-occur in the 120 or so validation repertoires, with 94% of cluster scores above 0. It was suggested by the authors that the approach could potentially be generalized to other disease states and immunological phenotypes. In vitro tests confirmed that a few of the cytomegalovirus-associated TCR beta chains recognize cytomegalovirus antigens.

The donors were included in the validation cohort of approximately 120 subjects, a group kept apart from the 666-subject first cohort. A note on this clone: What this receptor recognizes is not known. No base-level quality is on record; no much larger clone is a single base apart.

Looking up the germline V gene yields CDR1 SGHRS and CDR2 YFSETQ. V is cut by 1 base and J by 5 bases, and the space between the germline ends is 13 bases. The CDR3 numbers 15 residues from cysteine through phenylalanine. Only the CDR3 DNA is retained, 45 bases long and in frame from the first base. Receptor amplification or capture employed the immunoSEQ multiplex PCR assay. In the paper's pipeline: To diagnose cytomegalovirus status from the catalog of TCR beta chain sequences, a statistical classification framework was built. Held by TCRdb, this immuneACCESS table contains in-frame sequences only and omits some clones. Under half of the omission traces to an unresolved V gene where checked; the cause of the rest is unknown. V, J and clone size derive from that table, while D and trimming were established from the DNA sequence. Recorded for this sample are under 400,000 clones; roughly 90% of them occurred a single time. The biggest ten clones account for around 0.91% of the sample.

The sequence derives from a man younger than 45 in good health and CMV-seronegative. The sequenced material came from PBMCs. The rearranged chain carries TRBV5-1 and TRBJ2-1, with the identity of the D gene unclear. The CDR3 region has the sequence CASSLLRSLNNEQFF. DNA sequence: TGCGCCAGCAGCTTGTTAAGATCACTAAACAATGAGCAGTTCTTC.